The next 30 T cell receptor beta chains were all read from a single sample in a study of blood T cell repertoires in COVID-19. Profiling relied on immunoSEQ multiplex PCR, and the TCRdb table lists in-frame clones only, not all of them. The data show about 230,000 clones, about 85% seen once. The sample consisted of peripheral blood. These receptors were collected from a man aged 40-55 years with acute or convalescent COVID-19.

The chain carries TRBV19 and TRBJ1-2; tentatively, D is TRBD1 (5 bases). Germline CDR1 reads LNHDA; CDR2 reads SQIVND (reference sequence). This CDR3 is built from 13 residues. The V end was cut by 7 bases, the J end by 5 bases, with 14 bases between. DNA of the CDR3: TGTGCCAGTACCACGGACATCGGATATGGCTACACCTTC. Its translation is CASTTDIGYGYTF.

The chain employs TRBV6-1 and TRBJ1-2; 7 bases line up with TRBD1. The CDR3 runs 15 residues. Germline CDR1 is MNHNS and CDR2 is SASEGT. Trimming removed 1 base from V and 4 bases from J; junction bases left unmatched: 6. The CDR3 DNA sequence: TGTGCCAGCAGTGAAGGAAGACAGGGTGGCTATGGCTACACCTTC. Residues: CASSEGRQGGYGYTF.

The chain joins TRBV5-1 to TRBJ2-1; 8 nucleotides line up with TRBD2. CDR3 length: 14 residues. J gave up 5 bases and V 4 bases, and 5 bases lay outside the gene matches. Germline CDR1 is SGHRS and CDR2 is YFSETQ. The CDR3 DNA follows: TGCGCCAGCAGCCGCGGGGGGACGAACAATGAGCAGTTCTTC. Protein product: CASSRGGTNNEQFF.

A single count supports this clone. The chain links TRBV7-7 to TRBJ2-3; the match to TRBD1 covers 9 bases. Germline loops: CDR1 SSHAT, CDR2 FNYEAQ (reference sequence). This CDR3 region has 13 residues. After removal of 5 bases from V and 6 bases from J, the junction contained 3 bases not matched to a gene. The CDR3 loop reads CASSQDRGDTQYF. CDR3 DNA sequence: TGTGCCAGCAGCCAGGACAGGGGTGATACGCAGTATTTT.

The chain uses TRBV29-1 and TRBJ1-5; perhaps TRBD1 as D (5 bases). The CDR3 sequence is 13 residues long. The V end lost 7 bases, the J end lost 4 bases, and 14 bases lay between the germline ends. Per the germline V gene, CDR1 is SQVTM and CDR2 is ANQGSEA. CDR3 sequence (DNA): TGCAGCGCCGCCGCGGGGGGGAATCAGCCCCAGCATTTT. Encoded protein: CSAAAGGNQPQHF.

The chain combines TRBV4-1 with TRBJ1-1, with TRBD1 identical over 7 bases. J lost 3 bases, V lost 0 bases, and 4 bases had no gene match. CDR1 MGHRA and CDR2 YSYEKL come from the germline V gene. The CDR3 consists of 15 residues. The CDR3: CASSQDQGQDTEAFF. CDR3 nucleotides: TGCGCCAGCAGCCAAGATCAAGGACAGGACACTGAAGCTTTCTTT.

This chain uses TRBV19 with TRBJ1-1; D remains unclear. CDR1 and CDR2 (germline): LNHDA, SQIVND (reference sequence). CDR3 size: 13 residues. V gave up 6 bases and J gave up 3 bases, with 11 bases separating them. The CDR3 DNA sequence: TGTGCCAGTAGCATCGCCCGGTACACTGAAGCTTTCTTT. Protein: CASSIARYTEAFF.

The chain joins TRBV6-5 to TRBJ1-6, with TRBD1 matching over 7 bases. Trimming at V came to 0 bases and at J to 12 bases, leaving 5 bases not matched to a gene. CDR3 size: 14 residues. CDR1 and CDR2 (germline): MNHEY, SVGAGI. The CDR3 coding sequence is TGTGCCAGCAGTTACTCAGGAGGGGGCCTACCCCTCCACTTT. It is translated as CASSYSGGGLPLHF.

J is TRBJ1-5 and V is TRBV5-1, with 8 nucleotides matching TRBD1. Germline CDR1 is SGHRS and CDR2 is YFSETQ. The CDR3 has 15 amino acids. The V segment lost 2 bases and the J segment 5 bases; nucleotides outside the gene matches: 6. The chain's CDR3 is CASSFRTGKDQPQHF. The CDR3 DNA sequence: TGCGCCAGCAGCTTCCGGACAGGGAAGGATCAGCCCCAGCATTTT.

The rearrangement joins TRBV2 to TRBJ1-2; no reliable D call. Germline CDR1 is SNHLY and CDR2 is FYNNEI. The length of the CDR3 is 10 residues. Trimming took 10 bases from V and 6 from J, leaving 9 bases between them. The CDR3 DNA reads as TGTGCCACCGAGGGAAATGGCTACACCTTC. Translating it yields CATEGNGYTF.

This chain connects TRBV11-2 to TRBJ1-1; no definite D call. Trimming removed 4 bases from V and 6 bases from J, with 18 bases in between. The CDR3 loop spans 15 amino acids. Germline V gene sequence: CDR1 SGHAT, CDR2 FQNNGV. The CDR3 loop reads CASSSRGFTVAEAFF. The CDR3, as DNA: TGTGCCAGCAGCTCAAGAGGGTTTACAGTCGCTGAAGCTTTCTTT.

This chain uses TRBV7-9 with TRBJ1-2, with D maybe TRBD1 (5 bases). The germline gives CDR1 SEHNR, CDR2 FQNEAQ (reference sequence). The CDR3 consists of 13 residues. V was shortened by 3 bases and J by 3 bases, with 8 bases between the two germline ends. The CDR3 sequence: CASSLVQDYGYTF. The CDR3 nucleotides are TGTGCCAGCAGCTTGGTACAGGACTATGGCTACACCTTC.

The rearrangement joins TRBV7-8 to TRBJ1-2, with D maybe TRBD1 (5 bases). CDR1 is SGHVS and CDR2 is FQNEAQ in the germline V gene. The CDR3 runs 14 residues. V was shortened by 2 bases and J by 4 bases, with 11 bases between the two germline ends. The CDR3 DNA follows: TGTGCCAGCAGCTTACTGTCAGGGATCTATGGCTACACCTTC. It codes for CASSLLSGIYGYTF.

The chain couples TRBV5-1 to TRBJ2-7; D is possibly TRBD2 (7 bases). CDR1 is SGHRS and CDR2 is YFSETQ in the germline V gene. The CDR3 has 12 residues. Trimming removed 2 bases from V and 6 bases from J, with 9 bases in between. CDR3 loop: CASSLGGAEQYF. In nucleotides, the CDR3 is TGCGCCAGCAGCTTAGGGGGGGCCGAGCAGTACTTC. Full variable domain (remainder filled in from reference TRBV5-1 and TRBJ2-7): KAGVTQTPRYLIKTRGQQVTLSCSPISGHRSVSWYQQTPGQGLQFLFEYFSETQRNKGNFPGRFSGRQFSNSRSEMNVSTLELGDSALYLCASSLGGAEQYFGPGTRLTVT.

This chain uses TRBV18 with TRBJ2-5; D not resolved. Germline CDR1 and CDR2: KGHSH and LQKENI. V was shortened by 0 bases and J by 2 bases, with 10 bases between the two germline ends. This CDR3 spans 15 amino acids. The CDR3 spells CASSPPSTGQETQYF. CDR3 nucleotides: TGTGCCAGCTCACCACCTAGTACTGGTCAAGAGACCCAGTACTTC.

The J gene is TRBJ1-2, the V gene TRBV28, with D perhaps TRBD1 (5 bases). Trimming took 9 bases from V and 1 from J, leaving 9 bases between them. Germline V lookup: CDR1 MDHEN, CDR2 SYDVKM. The CDR3 has 12 residues. The CDR3 region is CASEDNNYGYTF. The DNA of the CDR3 is TGTGCCAGTGAGGACAATAACTATGGCTACACCTTC.

This clone was found once. The chain combines TRBV29-1 with TRBJ2-5; D might be TRBD1 (6 bases). V lost 5 bases and J lost 1, with 11 bases in between. The CDR3 has 13 residues. CDR1 SQVTM and CDR2 ANQGSEA come from the germline V gene. The CDR3, as DNA: TGCAGCGTTCCTGGACAGACCCAAGAGACCCAGTACTTC. Its protein product is CSVPGQTQETQYF.

This clone was detected once. The J gene is TRBJ2-7, the V gene TRBV7-3; TRBD2 matches 12 bases. Germline V gives CDR1 SGHTA, CDR2 FQGTGA. J gave up 3 bases and V 5 bases, and 5 bases lay outside the gene matches. The CDR3 has 15 amino acids. The CDR3 spells CASSPTSGGIYEQYF. The CDR3 DNA reads as TGTGCCAGCAGCCCCACTAGCGGGGGGATCTACGAGCAGTACTTC.

The CDR3 loop reads CASSLAGTYEQYF. DNA for the CDR3: TGTGCCAGCAGCTTGGCCGGGACCTACGAGCAGTACTTC. The chain recombines TRBV5-5 with TRBJ2-7, with D possibly matching TRBD2 (5 bases). The CDR3 spans 13 residues. Trimming took 0 bases from V and 2 from J, leaving 6 bases between them. CDR1 and CDR2 (germline): SGHKS, YYEKEE (reference sequence).

V usage is TRBV30 and J usage is TRBJ2-7; 7 bases match TRBD1. The CDR3 runs to 14 residues. Germline V gives CDR1 GTSNPN, CDR2 SVGIG (reference sequence). Losses at the gene ends were 4 bases for V and 0 bases for J; bases not matched to a gene: 6. CDR3 sequence: CAWKGGQSSYEQYF. CDR3 in DNA: TGTGCCTGGAAAGGGGGCCAAAGCTCCTACGAGCAGTACTTC. The complete variable domain, with remaining parts taken from reference TRBV30 and TRBJ2-7, reads SQTIHQWPATLVQPVGSPLSLECTVEGTSNPNLYWYRQAAGRGLQLLFYSVGIGQISSEVPQNLSASRPQDRQFILSSKKLLLSDSGFYLCAWKGGQSSYEQYFGPGTRLTVT.

This clone was counted once. This chain links TRBV18 with TRBJ1-2; TRBD1 is a possible D gene (5 bases). Between the trimmed V and J ends, which lost 6 bases and 8 bases, there was a span of 25 bases. CDR1 is KGHSH, CDR2 LQKENI, per germline. The CDR3 has 16 residues. The CDR3 is CASSSSGGITQGGYTF. CDR3 nucleotide sequence: TGTGCCAGCTCGTCTTCCGGGGGAATCACACAAGGGGGCTACACCTTC.

The genes are TRBV7-3 and TRBJ2-7; D perhaps matches TRBD2 (5 bases). CDR1 is SGHTA and CDR2 is FQGTGA in the germline V gene. V shed 5 bases and J shed 6 bases, with 11 bases lying between them. The CDR3 length is 12 residues. CDR3 coding DNA: TGTGCCAGCAGCCCTAGCCCCTCCGAGCAGTACTTC. Protein product: CASSPSPSEQYF.

As to this clone: The same CDR3 is also encoded by other DNA sequences in this sample. The chain joins TRBV6-5 to TRBJ1-2, with 7 bases lining up with TRBD1. Trimming removed 6 bases from V and 1 base from J; junction bases left unmatched: 2. The length of the CDR3 is 13 residues. Looked up from germline, CDR1 is MNHEY and CDR2 is SVGAGI. The CDR3 loop is CASSPGGNYGYTF. The CDR3 DNA is TGTGCCAGCAGCCCAGGGGGTAACTATGGCTACACCTTC.

The chain combines TRBV9 with TRBJ1-6; D call uncertain. Germline V lookup: CDR1 SGDLS, CDR2 YYNGEE. Trimming cost V 3 bases and J 0 bases, with 19 bases left between them. The length of the CDR3 is 19 residues. CDR3 DNA: TGTGCCAGCAGCGCGGCGGGTTATAAACTTAACTCCTATAATTCACCCCTCCACTTT. Its protein is CASSAAGYKLNSYNSPLHF.

This clone was seen just once. The gene calls are TRBV6-5 and TRBJ1-2; 9 nucleotides agree with TRBD1. V shed 0 bases, J shed 8 bases, and the junction held 7 bases outside the gene matches. Germline CDR1 and CDR2: MNHEY and SVGAGI. The CDR3 loop spans 15 amino acids. As DNA, the CDR3 is TGTGCCAGCAGTTACTCCAACAGGGGGCAGAACGGCTACACCTTC. It is translated as CASSYSNRGQNGYTF.

The CDR3 loop reads CAWNPTGSGGYTF. The CDR3 nucleotides read TGTGCCTGGAATCCTACAGGGTCCGGGGGCTACACCTTC. This chain connects TRBV30 to TRBJ1-2, with a possible D match to TRBD1 (6 bases). Between the trimmed V and J ends, which lost 4 bases and 8 bases, there was a span of 17 bases. Germline loops: CDR1 GTSNPN, CDR2 SVGIG (reference sequence). This CDR3 region has 13 residues.

The rearrangement joins TRBV19 to TRBJ1-5, with unresolved D. The CDR3 covers 15 residues. Germline V gene data show CDR1 as LNHDA and CDR2 as SQIVND (reference sequence). V was cut by 3 bases and J by 7 bases, with 16 bases left in between. CDR3 residues: CASSIEEGVWQPQHF. The CDR3, as DNA: TGTGCCAGTAGTATTGAGGAGGGAGTGTGGCAGCCCCAGCATTTT.

The chain employs TRBV5-4 and TRBJ1-3; 7 bases fit TRBD1. The CDR3 is 18 amino acids. The germline V gene encodes CDR1 SGHNT and CDR2 YYREEE (reference sequence). V was pared by 1 base and J by 0 bases, with 10 bases of the junction left unmatched. CDR3 sequence (DNA): TGTGCCAGCAGCTTGTCACGGGACAGACTTTCCTCTGGAAACACCATATATTTT. Its translation is CASSLSRDRLSSGNTIYF. The variable domain in full, completed from reference TRBV5-4 and TRBJ1-3, reads ETGVTQSPTHLIKTRGQQVTLRCSSQSGHNTVSWYQQALGQGPQFIFQYYREEENGRGNFPPRFSGLQFPNYSSELNVNALELDDSALYLCASSLSRDRLSSGNTIYFGEGSWLTVV.

V usage is TRBV7-2 and J usage is TRBJ1-6; no firm D call. Germline loops: CDR1 SGHTA, CDR2 FQGNSA. The CDR3 extends over 14 amino acids. V was cut by 1 base and J by 1 base, with 2 bases left in between. The CDR3 region is CASSLVSYNSPLHF. CDR3 DNA sequence: TGTGCCAGCAGCTTAGTATCCTATAATTCACCCCTCCACTTT.

The rearrangement uses TRBV6-6 and TRBJ2-1, with D uncertain. V was trimmed by 2 bases and J by 1 base, leaving 12 bases between them. This CDR3 comprises 16 residues. The germline V gene has CDR1 MNHNY and CDR2 SVGAGI (reference sequence). The CDR3 protein is CASSYADGGSYNEQFF. CDR3 DNA: TGTGCCAGCAGTTACGCCGACGGCGGTTCCTACAATGAGCAGTTCTTC.